Here is one T cell receptor beta chain with its context. What it binds is unknown. This sample was included in a study of vaccination and CD4 T cells after COVID-19. About the research overall: Every participant had a vaccine, which was either BNT162b2 or mRNA-1273, given in two doses. Convalescent patients gave post-COVID blood a median about 110 days post-diagnosis, range 35 to 161.

Sequencing of the DNA from cultured CD4+ T cells was carried out with the Oncomine TCR Beta short-read assay. Each CDR3 protein is one row after TCRdb ran MiXCR on the PCR reads. The table shows fewer than 20,000 distinct CDR3 sequences, with 53% occurring only once. Noted treatment: 10-day PBMC culture with coronavirus spike peptide pools or control peptides (ViraFEST assay). The germline V gene encodes CDR1 LNHDA and CDR2 SQIVND (reference sequence). The CDR3 sequence is 15 residues long. V lost 7 bases, J lost 2 bases, and 15 bases lay in between. The clonotype comes from a human donor who had recovered from COVID-19. The sample in question was CD4+ T cells from blood, cultured in vitro, obtained before SARS-CoV-2 vaccination. This rearrangement joins TRBV19 to TRBJ1-5; no reliable D call. The CDR3 DNA sequence: TGTGCCAGTATTATGGCTTCTTCGGGCAATCAGCCCCAGCATTTT. Protein product: CASIMASSGNQPQHF.